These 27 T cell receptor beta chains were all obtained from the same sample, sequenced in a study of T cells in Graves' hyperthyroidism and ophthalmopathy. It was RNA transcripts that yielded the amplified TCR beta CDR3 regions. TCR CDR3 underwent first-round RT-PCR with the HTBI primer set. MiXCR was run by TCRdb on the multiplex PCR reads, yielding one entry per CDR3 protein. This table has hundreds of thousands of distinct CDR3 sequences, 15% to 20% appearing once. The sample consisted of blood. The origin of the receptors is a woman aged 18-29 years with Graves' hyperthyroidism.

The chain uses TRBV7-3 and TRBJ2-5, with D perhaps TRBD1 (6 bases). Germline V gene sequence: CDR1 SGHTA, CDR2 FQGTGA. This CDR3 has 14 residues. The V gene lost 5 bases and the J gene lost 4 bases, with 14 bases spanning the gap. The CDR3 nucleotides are TGTGCCAGCAGCCCGCAGGGGACCCGAGAGACCCAGTACTTC. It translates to CASSPQGTRETQYF.

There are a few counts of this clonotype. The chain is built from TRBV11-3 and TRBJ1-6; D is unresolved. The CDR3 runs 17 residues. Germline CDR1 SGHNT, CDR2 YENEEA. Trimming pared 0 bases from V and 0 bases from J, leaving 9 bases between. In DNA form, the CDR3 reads TGTGCCAGCAGCTTAGAACTCCAAAGCTCCTATAATTCACCCCTCCACTTT. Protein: CASSLELQSSYNSPLHF.

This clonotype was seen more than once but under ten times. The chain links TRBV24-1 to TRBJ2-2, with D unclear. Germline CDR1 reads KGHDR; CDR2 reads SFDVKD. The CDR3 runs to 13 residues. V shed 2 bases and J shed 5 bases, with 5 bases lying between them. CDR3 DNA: TGTGCCACCAGTGATTCGCTGACCGGGGAGCTGTTTTTT. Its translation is CATSDSLTGELFF.

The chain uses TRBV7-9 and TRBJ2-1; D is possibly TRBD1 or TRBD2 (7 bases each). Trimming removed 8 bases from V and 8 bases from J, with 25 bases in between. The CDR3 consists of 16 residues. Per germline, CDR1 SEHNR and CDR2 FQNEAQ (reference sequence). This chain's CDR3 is CASYLWEGANRYEQFF. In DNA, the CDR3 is TGTGCCAGCTATCTTTGGGAGGGGGCGAATCGGTATGAGCAGTTCTTC.

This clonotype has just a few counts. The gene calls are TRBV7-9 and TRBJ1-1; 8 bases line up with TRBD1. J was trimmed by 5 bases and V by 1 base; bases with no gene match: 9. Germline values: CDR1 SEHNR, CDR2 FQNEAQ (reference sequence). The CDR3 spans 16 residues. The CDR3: CASSLGWGRGRTEAFF. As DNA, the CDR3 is TGTGCCAGCAGCTTAGGCTGGGGCAGGGGGCGGACTGAAGCTTTCTTT.

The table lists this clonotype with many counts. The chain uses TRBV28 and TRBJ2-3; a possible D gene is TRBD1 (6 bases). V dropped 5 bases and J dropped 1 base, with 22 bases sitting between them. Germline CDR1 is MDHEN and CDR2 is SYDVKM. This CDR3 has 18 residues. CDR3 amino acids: CASSPQGLKRRGTDTQYF. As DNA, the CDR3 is TGTGCCAGCAGTCCCCAGGGGTTGAAGCGACGGGGCACAGATACGCAGTATTTT.

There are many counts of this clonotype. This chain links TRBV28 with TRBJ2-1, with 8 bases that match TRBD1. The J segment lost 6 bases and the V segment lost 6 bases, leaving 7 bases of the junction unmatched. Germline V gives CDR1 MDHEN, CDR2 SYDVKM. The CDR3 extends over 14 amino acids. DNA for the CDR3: TGTGCCAGCAGCCAAACAGACAGGGGCAATGAGCAGTTCTTC. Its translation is CASSQTDRGNEQFF.

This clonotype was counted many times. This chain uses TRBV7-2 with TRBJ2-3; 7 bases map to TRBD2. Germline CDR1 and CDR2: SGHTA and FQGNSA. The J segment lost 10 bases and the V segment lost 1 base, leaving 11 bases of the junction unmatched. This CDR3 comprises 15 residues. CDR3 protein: CASSLVSSGAIAQYF. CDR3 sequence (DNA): TGTGCCAGCAGCTTAGTTTCAAGCGGGGCCATCGCGCAGTATTTT.

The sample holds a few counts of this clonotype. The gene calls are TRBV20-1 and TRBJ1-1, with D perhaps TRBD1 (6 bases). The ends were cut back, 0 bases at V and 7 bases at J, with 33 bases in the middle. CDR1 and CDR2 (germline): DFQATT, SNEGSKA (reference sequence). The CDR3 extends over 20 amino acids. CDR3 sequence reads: CSARDFWAVEGGRILGEAFF. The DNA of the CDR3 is TGCAGTGCTAGAGACTTTTGGGCCGTTGAAGGGGGGAGGATTTTAGGTGAAGCTTTCTTT.

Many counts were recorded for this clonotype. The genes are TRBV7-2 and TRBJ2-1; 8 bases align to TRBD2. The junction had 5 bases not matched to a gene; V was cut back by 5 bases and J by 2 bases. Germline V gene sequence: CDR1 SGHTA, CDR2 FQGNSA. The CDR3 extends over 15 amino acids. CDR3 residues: CASSPQAGAYNEQFF. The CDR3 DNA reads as TGTGCCAGCAGCCCCCAAGCGGGGGCCTACAATGAGCAGTTCTTC.

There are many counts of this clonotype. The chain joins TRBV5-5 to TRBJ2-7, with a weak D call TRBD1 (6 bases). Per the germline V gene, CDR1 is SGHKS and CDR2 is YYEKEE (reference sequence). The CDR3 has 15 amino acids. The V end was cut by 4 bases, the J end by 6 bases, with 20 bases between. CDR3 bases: TGTGCCAGCAGCGCGACCGGGACAAGGTCATCCGAGCAGTACTTC. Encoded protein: CASSATGTRSSEQYF.

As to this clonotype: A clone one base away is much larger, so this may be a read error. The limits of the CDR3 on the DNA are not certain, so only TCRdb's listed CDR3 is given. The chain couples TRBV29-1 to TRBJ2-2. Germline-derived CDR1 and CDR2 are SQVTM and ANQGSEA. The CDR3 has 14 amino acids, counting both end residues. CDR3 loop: CSVGRGTNTGEPFF.

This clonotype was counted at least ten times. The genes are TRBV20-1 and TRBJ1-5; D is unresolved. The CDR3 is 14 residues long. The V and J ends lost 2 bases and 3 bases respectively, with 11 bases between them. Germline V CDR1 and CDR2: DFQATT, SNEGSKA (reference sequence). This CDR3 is CSARRGSTNQPQHF. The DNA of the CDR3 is TGCAGTGCTAGACGGGGTAGTACCAATCAGCCCCAGCATTTT.

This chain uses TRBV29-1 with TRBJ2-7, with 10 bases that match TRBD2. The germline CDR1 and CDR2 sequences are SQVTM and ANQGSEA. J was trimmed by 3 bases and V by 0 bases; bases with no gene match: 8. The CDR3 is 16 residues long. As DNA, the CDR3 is TGCAGCGTTGAAGATCTGAGCGGGAGGGCCAACTACGAGCAGTACTTC. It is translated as CSVEDLSGRANYEQYF.

CDR3 DNA: TGTGCCACCAGGGACAGGGGGATGAACACTGAAGCTTTCTTT. This gives the protein CATRDRGMNTEAFF. The chain links TRBV24-1 to TRBJ1-1; 10 bases line up with TRBD1. Germline V lookup: CDR1 KGHDR, CDR2 SFDVKD. The CDR3 is 14 residues long. The J segment lost 0 bases and the V segment lost 7 bases, leaving 1 base of the junction unmatched.

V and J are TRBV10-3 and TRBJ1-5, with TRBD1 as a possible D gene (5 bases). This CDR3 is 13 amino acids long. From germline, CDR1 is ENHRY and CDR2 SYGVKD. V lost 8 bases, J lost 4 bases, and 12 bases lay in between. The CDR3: CAIAWGTNQPQHF. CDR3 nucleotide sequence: TGTGCCATCGCCTGGGGCACTAATCAGCCCCAGCATTTT.

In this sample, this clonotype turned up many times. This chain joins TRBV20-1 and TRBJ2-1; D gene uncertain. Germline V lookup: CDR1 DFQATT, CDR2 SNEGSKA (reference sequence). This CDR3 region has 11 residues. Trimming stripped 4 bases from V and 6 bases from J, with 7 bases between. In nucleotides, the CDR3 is TGCAGTGCTATAGTAGGCAATGAGCAGTTCTTC. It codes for CSAIVGNEQFF.

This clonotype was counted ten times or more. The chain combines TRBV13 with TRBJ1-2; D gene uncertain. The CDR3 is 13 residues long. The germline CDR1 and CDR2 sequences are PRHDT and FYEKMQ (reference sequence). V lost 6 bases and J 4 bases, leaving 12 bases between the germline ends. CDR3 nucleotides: TGTGCCAGCAGTTTAAGGGAGGGCTATGGCTACACCTTC. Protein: CASSLREGYGYTF.

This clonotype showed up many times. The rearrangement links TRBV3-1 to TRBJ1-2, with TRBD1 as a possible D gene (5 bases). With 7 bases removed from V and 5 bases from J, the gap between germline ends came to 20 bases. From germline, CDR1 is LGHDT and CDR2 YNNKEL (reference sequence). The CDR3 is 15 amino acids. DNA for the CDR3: TGTGCCAGCACCCTCGGGCAAGGGACCTATTATGGCTACACCTTC. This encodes CASTLGQGTYYGYTF.

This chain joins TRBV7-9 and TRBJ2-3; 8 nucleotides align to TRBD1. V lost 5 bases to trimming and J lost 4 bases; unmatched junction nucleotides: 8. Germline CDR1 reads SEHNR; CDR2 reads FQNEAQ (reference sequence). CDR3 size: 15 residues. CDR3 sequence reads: CASSRAGGEPDTQYF. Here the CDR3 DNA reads TGTGCCAGCAGCAGGGCAGGGGGCGAGCCAGATACGCAGTATTTT.

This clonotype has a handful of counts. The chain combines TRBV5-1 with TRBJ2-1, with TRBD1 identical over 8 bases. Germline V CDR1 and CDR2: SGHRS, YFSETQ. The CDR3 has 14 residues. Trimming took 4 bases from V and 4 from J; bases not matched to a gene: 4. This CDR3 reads CASSTDRVYNEQFF. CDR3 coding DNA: TGCGCCAGCAGCACGGACAGGGTATACAATGAGCAGTTCTTC.

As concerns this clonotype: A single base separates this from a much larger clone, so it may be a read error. The CDR3 loop reads CASGREGTGGEQFF. The CDR3 nucleotides read TGTGCCAGCGGGCGGGAGGGCACCGGGGGTGAGCAGTTCTTC. This chain joins TRBV6-1 and TRBJ2-1, with TRBD2 matching 9 bases. The CDR3 extends over 14 amino acids. CDR1 is MNHNS and CDR2 is SASEGT in the germline V gene. Trimming took 8 bases from V and 9 from J; bases not matched to a gene: 11.

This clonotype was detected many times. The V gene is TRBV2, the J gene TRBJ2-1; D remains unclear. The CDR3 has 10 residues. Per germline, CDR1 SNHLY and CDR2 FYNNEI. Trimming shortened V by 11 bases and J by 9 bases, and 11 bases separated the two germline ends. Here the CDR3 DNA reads TGTGCCGTTCAAGTCAGTGAGCAGTTCTTC. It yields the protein CAVQVSEQFF. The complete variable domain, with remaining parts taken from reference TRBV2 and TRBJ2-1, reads EPEVTQTPSHQVTQMGQEVILRCVPISNHLYFYWYRQILGQKVEFLVSFYNNEISEKSEIFDDQFSVERPDGSNFTLKIRSTKLEDSAMYFCAVQVSEQFFGPGTRLTVL.

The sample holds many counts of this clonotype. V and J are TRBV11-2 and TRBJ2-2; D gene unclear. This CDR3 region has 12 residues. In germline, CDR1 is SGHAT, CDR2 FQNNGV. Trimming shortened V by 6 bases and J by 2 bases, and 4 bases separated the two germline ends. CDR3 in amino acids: CASSHNTGELFF. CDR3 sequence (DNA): TGTGCCAGCAGTCATAACACCGGGGAGCTGTTTTTT.

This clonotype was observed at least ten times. The DNA for the CDR3 is TGTGCCAGCAGCGGGTCTGCAGATACGCAGTATTTT. It yields the protein CASSGSADTQYF. This sequence joins TRBV7-2 and TRBJ2-3, with no clear D. The germline V gene has CDR1 SGHTA and CDR2 FQGNSA. The V gene lost 5 bases and the J gene lost 4 bases, with 7 bases spanning the gap. CDR3 length: 12 amino acids.

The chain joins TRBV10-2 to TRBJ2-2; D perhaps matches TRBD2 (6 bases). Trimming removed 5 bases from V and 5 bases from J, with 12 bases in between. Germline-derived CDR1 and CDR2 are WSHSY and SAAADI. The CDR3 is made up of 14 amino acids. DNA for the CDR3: TGCGCCAGCAGTTCTAGCGTTAGGACCGGGGAGCTGTTTTTT. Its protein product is CASSSSVRTGELFF.

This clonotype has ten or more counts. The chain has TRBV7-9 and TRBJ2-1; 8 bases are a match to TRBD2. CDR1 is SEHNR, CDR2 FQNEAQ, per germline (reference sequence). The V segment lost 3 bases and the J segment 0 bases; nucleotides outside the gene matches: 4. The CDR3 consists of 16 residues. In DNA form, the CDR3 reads TGTGCCAGCAGCTTCCTCAGCGGGAGCTCCTACAATGAGCAGTTCTTC. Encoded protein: CASSFLSGSSYNEQFF.